This TCR beta chain was recorded in a study of OX40 agonist ivuxolimab in advanced cancers. Sequenced by immunoSEQ multiplex PCR; TCRdb stores in-frame clones only, minus some. The table lists some 69,000 clones, roughly nine tenths of them singletons, with roughly 4% in the top ten. This sequence originates from an adult with an advanced solid tumor such as melanoma, head and neck, liver or kidney cancer. The sample in question was CD4+ or CD8+ T cells sorted from blood, obtained in a trial of the OX40 agonist ivuxolimab.

The CDR3 reads CASSLSLGYNEQFF. CDR3 DNA sequence: TGCGCCAGCAGCTTGTCACTAGGCTACAATGAGCAGTTCTTC. The V call is TRBV5-1, the J call TRBJ2-1; D may be TRBD2 (5 bases). This CDR3 spans 14 amino acids. Germline V gene lookup returns CDR1 SGHRS and CDR2 YFSETQ. Deletions cut 1 base from V and 3 bases from J, with 8 bases between.